The source of this T cell receptor beta chain is a study of cytomegalovirus exposure and HLA in healthy donors. Study context: Genetic ancestry analysis placed about 80% of the 400 or so donors that were genotyped in the Caucasian-associated cluster. General observations from the study: At a 0.05 false discovery rate, a later analysis found 16,951 TCR beta sequences to be associated with HLA alleles. 87-base-pair reads could not separate some V segments, including TRBV6-2 and TRBV6-3.

Concerning this clone: Antigen unknown.

Donors sampled were nominally healthy, though unrecorded immune exposures were likely. PCR involved 60 Vbeta and 13 Jbeta primers. The data were produced by immunoSEQ multiplex PCR, yet TCRdb's version contains in-frame clones alone and is incomplete. The data show 97,000 or so clones, roughly 70% seen once. Trimming took off 3 bases at V and 8 bases at J, with 15 bases between the two ends. Germline V CDR1 and CDR2: SGDLS, YYNGEE. This CDR3 is 14 amino acids long. The clonotype originates from a man aged 45-60 years in good health and CMV-seronegative. The J gene is TRBJ2-1, the V gene TRBV9, with D maybe TRBD1 (5 bases). Sequencing used PBMCs. CDR3 sequence (DNA): TGTGCCAGCAGCGCCACCGGGCAGGGCCATGAGCAGTTCTTC. It codes for CASSATGQGHEQFF.